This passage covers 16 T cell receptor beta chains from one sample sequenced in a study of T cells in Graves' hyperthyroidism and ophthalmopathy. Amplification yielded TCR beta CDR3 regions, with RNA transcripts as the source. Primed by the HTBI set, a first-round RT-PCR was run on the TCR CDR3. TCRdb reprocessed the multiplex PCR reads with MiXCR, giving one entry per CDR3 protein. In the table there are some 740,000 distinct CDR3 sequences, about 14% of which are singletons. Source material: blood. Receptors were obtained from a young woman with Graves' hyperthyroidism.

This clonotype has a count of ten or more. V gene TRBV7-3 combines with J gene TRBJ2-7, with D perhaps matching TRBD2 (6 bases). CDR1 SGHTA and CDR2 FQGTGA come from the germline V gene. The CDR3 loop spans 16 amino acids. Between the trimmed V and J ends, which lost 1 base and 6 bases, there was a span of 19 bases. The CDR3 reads CASSLNSPRGGGEQYF. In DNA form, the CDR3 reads TGTGCCAGCAGCTTAAATTCCCCGAGGGGAGGAGGCGAGCAGTACTTC.

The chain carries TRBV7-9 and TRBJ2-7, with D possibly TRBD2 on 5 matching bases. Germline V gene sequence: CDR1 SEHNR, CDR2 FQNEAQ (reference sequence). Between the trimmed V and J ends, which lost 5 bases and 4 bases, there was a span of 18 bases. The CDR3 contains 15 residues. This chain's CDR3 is CASSPGVESYYEQYF. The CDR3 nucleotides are TGTGCCAGCAGCCCCGGGGTAGAATCATATTACGAGCAGTACTTC. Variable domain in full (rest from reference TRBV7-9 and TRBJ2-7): DTGVSQNPRHKITKRGQNVTFRCDPISEHNRLYWYRQTLGQGPEFLTYFQNEAQLEKSRLLSDRFSAERPKGSFSTLEIQRTEQGDSAMYLCASSPGVESYYEQYFGPGTRLTVT.

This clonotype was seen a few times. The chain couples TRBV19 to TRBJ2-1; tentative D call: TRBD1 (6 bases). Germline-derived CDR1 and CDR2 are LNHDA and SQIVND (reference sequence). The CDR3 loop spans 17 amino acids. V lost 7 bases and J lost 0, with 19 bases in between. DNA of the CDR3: TGTGCCAGTACGCCCCCCCCCCAGGGGAGCTCCTACAATGAGCAGTTCTTC. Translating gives CASTPPPQGSSYNEQFF.

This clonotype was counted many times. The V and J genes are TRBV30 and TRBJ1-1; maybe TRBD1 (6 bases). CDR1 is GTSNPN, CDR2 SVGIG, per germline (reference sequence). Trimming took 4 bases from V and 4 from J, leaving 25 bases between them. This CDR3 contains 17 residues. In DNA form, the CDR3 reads TGTGCCTGGACTCCCAACAGGGTCGCCCTCCCGACCACTGAAGCTTTCTTT. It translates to CAWTPNRVALPTTEAFF. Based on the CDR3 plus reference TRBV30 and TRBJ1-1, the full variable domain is SQTIHQWPATLVQPVGSPLSLECTVEGTSNPNLYWYRQAAGRGLQLLFYSVGIGQISSEVPQNLSASRPQDRQFILSSKKLLLSDSGFYLCAWTPNRVALPTTEAFFGQGTRLTVV.

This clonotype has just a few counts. The CDR3 sequence: CSATDTMQYF. The CDR3 DNA follows: TGCAGTGCTACGGACACTATGCAGTACTTC. V and J are TRBV20-1 and TRBJ2-7; D possibly corresponds to TRBD1 (5 bases). The germline V and J ends were trimmed by 4 bases and 9 bases, with 10 bases remaining between them. This CDR3 is 10 amino acids long. Germline V CDR1 and CDR2: DFQATT, SNEGSKA (reference sequence).

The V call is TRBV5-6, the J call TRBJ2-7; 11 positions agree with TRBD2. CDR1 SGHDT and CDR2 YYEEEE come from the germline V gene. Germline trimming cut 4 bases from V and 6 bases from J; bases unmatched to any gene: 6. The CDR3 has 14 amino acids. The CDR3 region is CASSILAGVIEQYF. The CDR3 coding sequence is TGTGCCAGCAGCATACTAGCGGGAGTGATCGAGCAGTACTTC.

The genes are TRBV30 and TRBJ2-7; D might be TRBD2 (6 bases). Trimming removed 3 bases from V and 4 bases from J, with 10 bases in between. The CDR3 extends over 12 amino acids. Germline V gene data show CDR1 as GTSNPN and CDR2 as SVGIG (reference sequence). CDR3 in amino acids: CAWRGTFYEQYF. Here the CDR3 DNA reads TGTGCCTGGAGGGGGACTTTTTACGAGCAGTACTTC.

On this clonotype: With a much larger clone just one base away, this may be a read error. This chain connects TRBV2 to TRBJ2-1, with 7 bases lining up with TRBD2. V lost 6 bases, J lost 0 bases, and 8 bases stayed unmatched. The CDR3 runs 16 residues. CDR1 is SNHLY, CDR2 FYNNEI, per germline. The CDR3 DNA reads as TGTGCCAGCAGCCCCGGGGGGAAGAGCTCCTACAATGAGCAGTTCTTC. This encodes CASSPGGKSSYNEQFF.

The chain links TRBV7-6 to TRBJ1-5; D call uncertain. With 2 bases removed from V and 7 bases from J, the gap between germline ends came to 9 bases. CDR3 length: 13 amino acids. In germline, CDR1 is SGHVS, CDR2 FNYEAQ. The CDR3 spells CASSLSPDQPQHF. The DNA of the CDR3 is TGTGCCAGCAGCTTATCCCCCGACCAGCCCCAGCATTTT.

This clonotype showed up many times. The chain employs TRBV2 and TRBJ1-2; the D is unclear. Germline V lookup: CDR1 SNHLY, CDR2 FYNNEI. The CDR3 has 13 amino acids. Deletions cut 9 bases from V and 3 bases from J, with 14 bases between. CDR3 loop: CASQVGYYYGYTF. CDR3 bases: TGTGCCAGTCAAGTGGGGTATTACTATGGCTACACCTTC. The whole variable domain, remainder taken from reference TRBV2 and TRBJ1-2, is EPEVTQTPSHQVTQMGQEVILRCVPISNHLYFYWYRQILGQKVEFLVSFYNNEISEKSEIFDDQFSVERPDGSNFTLKIRSTKLEDSAMYFCASQVGYYYGYTFGSGTRLTVV.

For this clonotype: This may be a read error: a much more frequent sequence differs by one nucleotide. The CDR3 region is CASNTGQGDNEQFF. The CDR3 bases are TGTGCCAGCAACACGGGACAGGGGGACAATGAGCAGTTCTTC. The chain couples TRBV13 to TRBJ2-1; 11 bases are shared with TRBD1. Germline CDR1 and CDR2: PRHDT and FYEKMQ (reference sequence). The CDR3 extends over 14 amino acids. V shed 7 bases and J 5 bases; nucleotides not matched to a gene: 4.

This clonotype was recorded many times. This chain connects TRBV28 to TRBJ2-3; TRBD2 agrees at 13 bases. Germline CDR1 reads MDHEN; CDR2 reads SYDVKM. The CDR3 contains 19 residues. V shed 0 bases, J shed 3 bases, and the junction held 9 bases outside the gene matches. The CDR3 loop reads CASSLWLRELAGGTDTQYF. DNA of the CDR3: TGTGCCAGCAGTTTATGGCTACGGGAACTAGCGGGAGGGACAGATACGCAGTATTTT.

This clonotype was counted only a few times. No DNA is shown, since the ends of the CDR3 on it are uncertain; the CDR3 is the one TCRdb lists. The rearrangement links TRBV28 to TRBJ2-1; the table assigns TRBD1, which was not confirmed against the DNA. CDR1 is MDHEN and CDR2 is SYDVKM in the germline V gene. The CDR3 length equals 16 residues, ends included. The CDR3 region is CASSSSATGSYNEQFF.

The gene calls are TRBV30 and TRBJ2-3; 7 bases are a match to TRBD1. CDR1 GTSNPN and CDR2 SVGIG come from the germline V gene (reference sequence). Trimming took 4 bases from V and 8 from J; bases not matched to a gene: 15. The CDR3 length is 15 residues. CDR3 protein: CAWIRSGQFMGTQYF. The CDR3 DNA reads TGTGCCTGGATCAGATCGGGACAGTTCATGGGTACGCAGTATTTT.

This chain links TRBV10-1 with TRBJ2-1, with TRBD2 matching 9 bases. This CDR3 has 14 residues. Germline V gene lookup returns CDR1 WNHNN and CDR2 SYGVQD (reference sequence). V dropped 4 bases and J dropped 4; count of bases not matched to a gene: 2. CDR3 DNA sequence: TGCGCCAGCAGTGGGACTAGCGCGTACAATGAGCAGTTCTTC. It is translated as CASSGTSAYNEQFF.

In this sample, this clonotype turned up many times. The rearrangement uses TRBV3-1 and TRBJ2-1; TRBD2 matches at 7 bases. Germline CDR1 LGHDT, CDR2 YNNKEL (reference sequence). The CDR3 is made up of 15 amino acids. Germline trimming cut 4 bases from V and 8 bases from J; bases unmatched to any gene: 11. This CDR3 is CASSLVAGLVDEQFF. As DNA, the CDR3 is TGTGCCAGCAGCCTCGTAGCGGGTTTAGTCGATGAGCAGTTCTTC.